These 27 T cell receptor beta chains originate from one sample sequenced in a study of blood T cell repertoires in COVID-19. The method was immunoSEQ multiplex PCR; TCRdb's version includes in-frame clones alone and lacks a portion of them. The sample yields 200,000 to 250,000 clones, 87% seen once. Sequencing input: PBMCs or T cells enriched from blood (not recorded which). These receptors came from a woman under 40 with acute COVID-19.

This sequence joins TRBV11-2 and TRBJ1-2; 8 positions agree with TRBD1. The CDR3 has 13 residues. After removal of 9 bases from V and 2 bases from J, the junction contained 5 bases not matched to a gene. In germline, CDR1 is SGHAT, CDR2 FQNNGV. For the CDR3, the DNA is TGTGCCAGTCGACAGGGGAACAACTATGGCTACACCTTC. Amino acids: CASRQGNNYGYTF.

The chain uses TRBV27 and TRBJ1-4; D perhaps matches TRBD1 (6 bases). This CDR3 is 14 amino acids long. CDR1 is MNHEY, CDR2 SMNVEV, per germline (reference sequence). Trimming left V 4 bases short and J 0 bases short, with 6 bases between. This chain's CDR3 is CASSSGATNEKLFF. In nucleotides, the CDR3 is TGTGCCAGCAGTTCAGGGGCAACTAATGAAAAACTGTTTTTT.

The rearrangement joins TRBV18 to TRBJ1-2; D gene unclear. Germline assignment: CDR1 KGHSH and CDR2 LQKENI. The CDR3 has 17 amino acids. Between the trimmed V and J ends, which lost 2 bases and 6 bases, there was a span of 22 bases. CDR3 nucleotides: TGTGCCAGCTCACCAGATGGAGGGCGCTCGATTTGGGATGGCTACACCTTC. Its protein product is CASSPDGGRSIWDGYTF.

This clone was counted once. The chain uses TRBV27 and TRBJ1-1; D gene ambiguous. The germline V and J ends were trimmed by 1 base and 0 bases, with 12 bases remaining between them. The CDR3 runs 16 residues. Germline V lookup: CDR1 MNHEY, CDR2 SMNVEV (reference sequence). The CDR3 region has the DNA TGTGCCAGCAGTTTATATGGAGCGGGCCTGAACACTGAAGCTTTCTTT. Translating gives CASSLYGAGLNTEAFF.

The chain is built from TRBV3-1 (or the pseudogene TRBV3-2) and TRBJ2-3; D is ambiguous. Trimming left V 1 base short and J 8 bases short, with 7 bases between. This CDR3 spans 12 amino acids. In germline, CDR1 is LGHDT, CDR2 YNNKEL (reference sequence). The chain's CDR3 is CASSQVDGTQYF. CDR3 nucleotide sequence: TGTGCCAGCAGCCAAGTAGATGGTACGCAGTATTTT.

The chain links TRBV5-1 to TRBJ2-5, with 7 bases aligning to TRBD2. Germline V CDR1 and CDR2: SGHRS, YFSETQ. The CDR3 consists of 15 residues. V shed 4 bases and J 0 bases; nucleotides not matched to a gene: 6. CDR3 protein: CASSMVSGYQETQYF. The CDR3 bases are TGCGCCAGCAGCATGGTTAGCGGGTACCAAGAGACCCAGTACTTC.

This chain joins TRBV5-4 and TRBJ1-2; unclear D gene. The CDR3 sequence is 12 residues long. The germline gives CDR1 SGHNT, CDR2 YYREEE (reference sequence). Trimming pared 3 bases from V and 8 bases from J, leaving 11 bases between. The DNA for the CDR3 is TGTGCCAGCAGCTCTGGTTCAGGAGGCTACACCTTC. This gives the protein CASSSGSGGYTF.

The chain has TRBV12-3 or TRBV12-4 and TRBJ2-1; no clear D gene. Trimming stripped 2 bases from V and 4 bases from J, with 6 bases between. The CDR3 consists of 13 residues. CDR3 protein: CASSLLFYNEQFF. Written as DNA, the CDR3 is TGTGCCAGCAGTTTATTATTTTACAATGAGCAGTTCTTC.

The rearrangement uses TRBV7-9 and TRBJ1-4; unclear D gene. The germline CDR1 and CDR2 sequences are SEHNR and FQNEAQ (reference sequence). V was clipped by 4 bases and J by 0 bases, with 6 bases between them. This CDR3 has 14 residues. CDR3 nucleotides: TGTGCCAGCAGCTCTTTATCAACTAATGAAAAACTGTTTTTT. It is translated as CASSSLSTNEKLFF.

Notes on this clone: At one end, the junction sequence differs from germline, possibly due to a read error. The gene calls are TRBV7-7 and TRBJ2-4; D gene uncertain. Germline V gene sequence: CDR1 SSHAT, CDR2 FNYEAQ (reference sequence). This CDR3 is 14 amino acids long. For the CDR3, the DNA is TGTGCTAGCAGCTTAGTAATCGGGTTAAACATTCAGTACTTC. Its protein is CASSLVIGLNIQYF.

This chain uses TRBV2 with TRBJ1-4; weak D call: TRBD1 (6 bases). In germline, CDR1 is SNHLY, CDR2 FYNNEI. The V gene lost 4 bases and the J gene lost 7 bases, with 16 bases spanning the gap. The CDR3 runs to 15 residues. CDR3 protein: CASSGVTGWGEKLFF. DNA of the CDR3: TGTGCCAGCAGTGGTGTAACAGGGTGGGGTGAAAAACTGTTTTTT.

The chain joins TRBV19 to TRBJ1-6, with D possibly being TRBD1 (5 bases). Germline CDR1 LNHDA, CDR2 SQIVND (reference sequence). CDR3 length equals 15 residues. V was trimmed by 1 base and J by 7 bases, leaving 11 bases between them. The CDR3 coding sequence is TGTGCCAGTAGTATAGCCCAGGGCCGCAATTCACCCCTCCACTTT. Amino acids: CASSIAQGRNSPLHF. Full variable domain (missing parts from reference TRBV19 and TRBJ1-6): DGGITQSPKYLFRKEGQNVTLSCEQNLNHDAMYWYRQDPGQGLRLIYYSQIVNDFQKGDIAEGYSVSREKKESFPLTVTSAQKNPTAFYLCASSIAQGRNSPLHFGNGTRLTVT.

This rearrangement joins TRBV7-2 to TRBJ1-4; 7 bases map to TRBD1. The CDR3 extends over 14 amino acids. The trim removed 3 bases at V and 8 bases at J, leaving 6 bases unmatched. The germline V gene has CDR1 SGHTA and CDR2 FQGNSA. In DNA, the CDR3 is TGTGCCAGCAGCTTGACTACAGGGGACGAAAAACTGTTTTTT. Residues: CASSLTTGDEKLFF.

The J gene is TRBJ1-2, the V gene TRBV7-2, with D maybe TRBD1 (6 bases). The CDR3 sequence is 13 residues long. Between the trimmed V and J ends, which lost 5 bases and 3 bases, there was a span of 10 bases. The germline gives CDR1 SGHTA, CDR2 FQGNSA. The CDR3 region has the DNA TGTGCCAGCAGCGAGGCAGGGGACTATGGCTACACCTTC. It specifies CASSEAGDYGYTF.

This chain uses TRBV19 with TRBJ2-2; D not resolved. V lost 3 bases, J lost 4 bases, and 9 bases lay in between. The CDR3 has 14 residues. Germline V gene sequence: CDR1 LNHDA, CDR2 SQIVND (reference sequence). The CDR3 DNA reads TGTGCCAGTAGTATGGGCCTCTTCACCGGGGAGCTGTTTTTT. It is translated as CASSMGLFTGELFF.

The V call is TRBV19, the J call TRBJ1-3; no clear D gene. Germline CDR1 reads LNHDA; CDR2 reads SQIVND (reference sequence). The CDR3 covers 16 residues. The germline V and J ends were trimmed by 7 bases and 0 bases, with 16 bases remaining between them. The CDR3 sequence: CASTPESPASGNTIYF. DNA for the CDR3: TGTGCCAGTACCCCGGAGAGTCCGGCCTCTGGAAACACCATATATTTT.

Here the CDR3 DNA reads TGCGCCAGCAGCTTTGGGGGGTTCTCTGGAAACACCATATATTTT. Its protein is CASSFGGFSGNTIYF. This chain links TRBV5-1 with TRBJ1-3; possibly TRBD1 for D (5 bases). This CDR3 has 15 amino acids. CDR1 SGHRS and CDR2 YFSETQ come from the germline V gene. Trimming took 2 bases from V and 0 from J, leaving 9 bases between them.

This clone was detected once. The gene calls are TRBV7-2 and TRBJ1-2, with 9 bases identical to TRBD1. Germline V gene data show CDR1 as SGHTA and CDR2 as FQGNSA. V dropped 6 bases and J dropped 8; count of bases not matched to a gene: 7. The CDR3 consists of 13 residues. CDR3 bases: TGTGCCAGCAGGTCACAGGGGGCGGAGGGCTACACCTTC. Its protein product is CASRSQGAEGYTF.

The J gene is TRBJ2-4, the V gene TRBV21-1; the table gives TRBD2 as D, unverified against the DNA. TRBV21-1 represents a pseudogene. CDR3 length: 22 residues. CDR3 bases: TGTGCCAGCAGCGCAACCGGGACTAGCCGAAAGCCTGTCCCATTAGCCAAAAACATTCAGTACTTC. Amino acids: CASSATGTSRKPVPLAKNIQYF.

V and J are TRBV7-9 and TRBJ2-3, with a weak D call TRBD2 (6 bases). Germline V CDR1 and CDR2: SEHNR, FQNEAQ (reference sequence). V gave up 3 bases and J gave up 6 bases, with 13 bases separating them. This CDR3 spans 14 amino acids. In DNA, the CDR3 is TGTGCCAGCAGCTTCGGACGGGGGACGGATACGCAGTATTTT. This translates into CASSFGRGTDTQYF.

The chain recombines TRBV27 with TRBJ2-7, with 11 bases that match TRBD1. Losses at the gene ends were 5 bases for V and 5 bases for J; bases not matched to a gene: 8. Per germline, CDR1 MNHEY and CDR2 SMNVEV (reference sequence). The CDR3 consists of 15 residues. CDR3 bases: TGTGCCAGCAGTGTGTTGGGACAGGGGGAGGACGAGCAGTACTTC. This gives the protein CASSVLGQGEDEQYF.

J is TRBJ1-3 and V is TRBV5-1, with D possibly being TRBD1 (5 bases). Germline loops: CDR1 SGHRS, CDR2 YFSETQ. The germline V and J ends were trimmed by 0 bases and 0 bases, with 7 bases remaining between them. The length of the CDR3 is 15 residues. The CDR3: CASSLEQASGNTIYF. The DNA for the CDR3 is TGCGCCAGCAGCTTGGAACAGGCCTCTGGAAACACCATATATTTT.

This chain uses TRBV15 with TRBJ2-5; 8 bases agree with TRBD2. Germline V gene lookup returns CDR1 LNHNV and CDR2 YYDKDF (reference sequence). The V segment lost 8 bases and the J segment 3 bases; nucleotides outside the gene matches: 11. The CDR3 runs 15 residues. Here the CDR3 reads CATRNSGVVEETQYF. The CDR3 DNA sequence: TGTGCCACCCGGAATAGCGGGGTAGTCGAAGAGACCCAGTACTTC.

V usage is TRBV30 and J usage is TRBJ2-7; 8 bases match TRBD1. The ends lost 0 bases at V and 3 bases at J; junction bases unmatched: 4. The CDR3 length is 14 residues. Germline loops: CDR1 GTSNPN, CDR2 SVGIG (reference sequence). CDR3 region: CAWSVPGTGYEQYF. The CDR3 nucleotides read TGTGCCTGGAGTGTACCCGGGACAGGCTACGAGCAGTACTTC.

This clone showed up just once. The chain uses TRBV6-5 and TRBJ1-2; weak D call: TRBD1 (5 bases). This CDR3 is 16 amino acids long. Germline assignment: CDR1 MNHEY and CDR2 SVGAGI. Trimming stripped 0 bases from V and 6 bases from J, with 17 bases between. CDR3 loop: CASSYSGAILVDGYTF. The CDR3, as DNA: TGTGCCAGCAGTTACTCAGGGGCCATACTTGTCGATGGCTACACCTTC.

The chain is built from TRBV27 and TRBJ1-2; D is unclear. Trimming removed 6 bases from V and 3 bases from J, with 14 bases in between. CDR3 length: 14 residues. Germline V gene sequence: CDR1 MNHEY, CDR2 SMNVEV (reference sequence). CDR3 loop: CASSSQVGDYGYTF. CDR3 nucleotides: TGTGCCAGCAGCTCGCAGGTTGGTGACTATGGCTACACCTTC.

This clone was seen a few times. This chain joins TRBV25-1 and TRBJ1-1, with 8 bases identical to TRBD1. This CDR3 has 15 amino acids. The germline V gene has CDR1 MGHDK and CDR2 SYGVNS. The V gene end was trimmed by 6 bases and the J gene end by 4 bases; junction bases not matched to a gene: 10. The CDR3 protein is CASSRAGGGGTEAFF. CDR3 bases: TGTGCCAGCAGCCGCGCAGGGGGCGGTGGCACTGAAGCTTTCTTT.